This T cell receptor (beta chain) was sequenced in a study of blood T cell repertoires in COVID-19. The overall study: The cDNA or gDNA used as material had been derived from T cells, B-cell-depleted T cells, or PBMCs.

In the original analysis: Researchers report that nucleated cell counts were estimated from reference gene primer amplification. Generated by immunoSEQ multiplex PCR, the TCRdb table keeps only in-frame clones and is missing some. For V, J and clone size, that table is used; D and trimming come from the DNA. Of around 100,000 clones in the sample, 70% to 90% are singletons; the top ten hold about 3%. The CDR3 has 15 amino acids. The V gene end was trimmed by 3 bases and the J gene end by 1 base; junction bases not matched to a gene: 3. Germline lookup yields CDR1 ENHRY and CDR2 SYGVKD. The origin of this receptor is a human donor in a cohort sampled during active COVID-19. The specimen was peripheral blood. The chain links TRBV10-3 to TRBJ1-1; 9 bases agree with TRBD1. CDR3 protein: CAISDGTGRNTEAFF. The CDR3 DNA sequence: TGTGCCATCAGTGACGGGACAGGGCGGAACACTGAAGCTTTCTTT.